This T cell receptor beta chain originates from a study of post-analysis software for immune sequencing data. As for the study in general: Included courses were relapsing-remitting and secondary progressive multiple sclerosis; progressive-relapsing multiple sclerosis was also included.

Presence of unique molecular identifiers characterized the TCR beta cDNA libraries. Each sample of roughly 0.9 to 10 million input T cells yielded 500,000 or so cDNA molecules, so each molecule approximated one T cell. A single record per CDR3 protein comes from TCRdb applying MiXCR to the PCR reads. This repertoire shows roughly 800,000 distinct CDR3 sequences, 35% to 55% found once; its top ten account for approximately 5%. Study results and caveats: F measure grouped same-batch samples tightly together. People with multiple sclerosis had a significantly lower normalized Chao1 diversity than controls did. Roughly five TRBV segments were more frequent in patients than controls; TRBV5-6, TRBV5-1 and TRBV20-1 belonged to this group.

Per germline, CDR1 DFQATT and CDR2 SNEGSKA (reference sequence). This CDR3 has 12 residues. This clonotype was detected only a few times. Its target is not known. One end of the junction fails to match germline, which may point to a read error. V is TRBV20-1 and J is TRBJ1-6, with D hard to call. Sequenced sample: blood. The clonotype was recovered from a girl under 18 with multiple sclerosis. As DNA, the CDR3 is TGCAGTGCTGCGGCGGGCATGGCACCCCCCCACTTT. Translation: CSAAAGMAPPHF.